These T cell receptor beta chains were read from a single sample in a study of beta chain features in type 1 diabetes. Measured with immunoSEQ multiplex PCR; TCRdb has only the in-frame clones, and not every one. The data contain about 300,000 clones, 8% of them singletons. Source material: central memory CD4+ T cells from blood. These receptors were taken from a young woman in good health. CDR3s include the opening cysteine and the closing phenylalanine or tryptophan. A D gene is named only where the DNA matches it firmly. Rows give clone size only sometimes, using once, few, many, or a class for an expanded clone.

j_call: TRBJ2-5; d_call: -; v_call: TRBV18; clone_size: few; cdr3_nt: TGTGCCAGCTCCGGGTTACGGGGGGCGAAGACCCAGTACTTC; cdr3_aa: CASSGLRGAKTQYF
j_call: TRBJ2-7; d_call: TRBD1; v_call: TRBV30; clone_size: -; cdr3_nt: TGTGCCTGGAGTGTACAGGGACAGTCCTACGAGCAGTACTTC; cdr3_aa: CAWSVQGQSYEQYF
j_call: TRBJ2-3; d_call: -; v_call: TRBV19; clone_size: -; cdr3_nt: TGTGCCAGTAGTATTCCCGTCGGTACGCAGTATTTT; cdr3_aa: CASSIPVGTQYF
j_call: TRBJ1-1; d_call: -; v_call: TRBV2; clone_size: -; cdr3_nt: TGTGCCAGCAGCGGACAGTCGACCACTGAAGCTTTCTTT; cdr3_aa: CASSGQSTTEAFF
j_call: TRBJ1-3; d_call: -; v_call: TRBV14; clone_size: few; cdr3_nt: TGTGCCAGCAGCCAAGTTCCCTCAGGCCACACCATATATTTT; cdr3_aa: CASSQVPSGHTIYF
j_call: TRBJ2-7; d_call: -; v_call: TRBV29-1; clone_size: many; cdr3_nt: TGCAGCGTTGGGGGGGCTGGGAGCTCCTACGAGCAGTACTTC; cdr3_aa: CSVGGAGSSYEQYF
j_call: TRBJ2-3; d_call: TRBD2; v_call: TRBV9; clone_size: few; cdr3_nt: TGTGCCAGCAGCCCTCGCGGGGGAGGCACAGATACGCAGTATTTT; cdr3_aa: CASSPRGGGTDTQYF
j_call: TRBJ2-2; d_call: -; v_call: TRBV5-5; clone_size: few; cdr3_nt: TGTGCCAGCCGGTCGAGGACCGGGGAGCTGTTTTTT; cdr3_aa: CASRSRTGELFF
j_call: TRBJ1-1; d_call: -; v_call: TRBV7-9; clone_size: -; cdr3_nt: TGTGCCAGCAGCTTATCAGGCGTTACCGAAGCTTTCTTT; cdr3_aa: CASSLSGVTEAFF
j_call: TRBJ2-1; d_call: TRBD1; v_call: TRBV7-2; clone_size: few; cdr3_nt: TGTGCCAGCAGCTCCCGGTACGGGACAGGGCACAATGAGCAGTTCTTC; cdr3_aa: CASSSRYGTGHNEQFF
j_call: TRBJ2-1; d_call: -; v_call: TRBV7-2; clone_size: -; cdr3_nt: TGTGCCAGCAGCTTTAGGTCCGGAGGGAATGAGCAGTTCTTC; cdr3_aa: CASSFRSGGNEQFF